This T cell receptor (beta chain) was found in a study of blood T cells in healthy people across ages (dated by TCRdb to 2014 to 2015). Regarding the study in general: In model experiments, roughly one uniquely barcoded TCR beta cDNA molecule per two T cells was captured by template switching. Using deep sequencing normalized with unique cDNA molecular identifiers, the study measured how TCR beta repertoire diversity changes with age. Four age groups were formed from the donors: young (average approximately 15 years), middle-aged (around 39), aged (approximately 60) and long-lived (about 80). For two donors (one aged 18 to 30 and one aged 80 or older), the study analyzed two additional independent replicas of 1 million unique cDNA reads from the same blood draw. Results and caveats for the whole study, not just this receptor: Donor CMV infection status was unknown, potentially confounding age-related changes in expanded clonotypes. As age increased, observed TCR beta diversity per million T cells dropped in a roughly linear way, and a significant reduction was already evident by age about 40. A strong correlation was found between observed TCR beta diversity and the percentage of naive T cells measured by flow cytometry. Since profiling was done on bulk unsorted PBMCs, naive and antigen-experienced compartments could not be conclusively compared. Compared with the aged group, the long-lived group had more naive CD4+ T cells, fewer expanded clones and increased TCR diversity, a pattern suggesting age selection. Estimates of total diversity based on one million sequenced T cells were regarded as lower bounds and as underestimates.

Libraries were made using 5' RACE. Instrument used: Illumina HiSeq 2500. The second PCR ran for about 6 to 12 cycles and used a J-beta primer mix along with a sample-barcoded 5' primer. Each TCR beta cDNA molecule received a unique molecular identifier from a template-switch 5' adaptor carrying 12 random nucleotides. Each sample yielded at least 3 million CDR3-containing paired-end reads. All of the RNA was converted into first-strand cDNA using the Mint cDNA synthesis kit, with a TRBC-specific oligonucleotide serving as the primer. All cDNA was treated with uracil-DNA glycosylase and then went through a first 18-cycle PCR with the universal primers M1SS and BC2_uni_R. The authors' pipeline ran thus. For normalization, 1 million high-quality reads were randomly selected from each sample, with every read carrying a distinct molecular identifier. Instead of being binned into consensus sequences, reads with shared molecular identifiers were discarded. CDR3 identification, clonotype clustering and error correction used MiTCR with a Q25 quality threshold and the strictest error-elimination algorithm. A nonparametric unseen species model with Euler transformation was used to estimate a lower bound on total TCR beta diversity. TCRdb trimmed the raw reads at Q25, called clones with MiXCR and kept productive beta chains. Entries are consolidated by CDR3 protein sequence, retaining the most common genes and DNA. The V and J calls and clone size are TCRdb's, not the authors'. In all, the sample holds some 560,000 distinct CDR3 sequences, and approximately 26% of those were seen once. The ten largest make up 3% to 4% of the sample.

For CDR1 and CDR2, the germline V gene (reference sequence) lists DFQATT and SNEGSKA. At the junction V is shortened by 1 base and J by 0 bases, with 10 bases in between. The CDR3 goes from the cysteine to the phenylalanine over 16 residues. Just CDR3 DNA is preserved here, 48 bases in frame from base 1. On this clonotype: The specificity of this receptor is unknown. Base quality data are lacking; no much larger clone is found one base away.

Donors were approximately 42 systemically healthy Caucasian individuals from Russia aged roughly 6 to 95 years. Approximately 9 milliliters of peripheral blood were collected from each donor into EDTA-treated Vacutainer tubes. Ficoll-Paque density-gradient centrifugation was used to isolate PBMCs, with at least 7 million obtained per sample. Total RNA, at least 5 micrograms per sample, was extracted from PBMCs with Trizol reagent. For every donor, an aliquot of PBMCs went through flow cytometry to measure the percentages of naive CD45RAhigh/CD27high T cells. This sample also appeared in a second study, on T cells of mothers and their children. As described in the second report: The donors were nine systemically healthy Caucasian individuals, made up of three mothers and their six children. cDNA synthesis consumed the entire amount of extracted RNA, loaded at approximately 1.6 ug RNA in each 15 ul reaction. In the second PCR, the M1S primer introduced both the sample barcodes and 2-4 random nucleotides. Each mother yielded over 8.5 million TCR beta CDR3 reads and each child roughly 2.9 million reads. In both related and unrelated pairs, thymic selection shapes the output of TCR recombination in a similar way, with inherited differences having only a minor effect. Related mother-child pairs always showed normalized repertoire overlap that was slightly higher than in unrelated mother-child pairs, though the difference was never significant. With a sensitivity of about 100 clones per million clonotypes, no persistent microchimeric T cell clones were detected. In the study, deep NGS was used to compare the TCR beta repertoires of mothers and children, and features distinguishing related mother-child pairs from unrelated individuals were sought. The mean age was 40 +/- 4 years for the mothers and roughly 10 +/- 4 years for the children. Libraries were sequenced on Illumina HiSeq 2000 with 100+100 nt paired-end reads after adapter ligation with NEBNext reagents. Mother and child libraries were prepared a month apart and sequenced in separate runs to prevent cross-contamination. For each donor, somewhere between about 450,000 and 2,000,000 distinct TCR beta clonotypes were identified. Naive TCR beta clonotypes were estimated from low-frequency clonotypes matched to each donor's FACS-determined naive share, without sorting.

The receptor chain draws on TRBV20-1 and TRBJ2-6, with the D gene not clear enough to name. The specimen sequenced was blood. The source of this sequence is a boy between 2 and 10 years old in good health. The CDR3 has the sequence CSARAGRPSGANVLTF. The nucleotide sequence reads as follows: TGCAGTGCTAGAGCGGGCAGGCCCTCTGGGGCCAACGTCCTGACTTTC.